These T cell receptor beta chains were read from a single sample in a study of human T cells and chemical hapten exposure. Via MiXCR, TCRdb re-called the reads, giving one row per CDR3 protein. The table lists about 120,000 distinct CDR3 sequences, approximately 9.3% of them singletons. The sequenced sample was whole blood. The receptors come from a human donor in good health. Some clones in this sample may be carry-over from other donors' samples. Both conserved end residues are part of each CDR3. The D gene is left open where the match is weak. A clone size is listed for some rows: how often the clone was seen (once, few, many), or a class if it is expanded.

V	size	D	J	DNA	CDR3
TRBV12-3/TRBV12-4	many	TRBD2	TRBJ2-3	TGTGCCAGCAGTTTAGGGCTAGCGGGGGGTACAGATACGCAGTATTTT	CASSLGLAGGTDTQYF
TRBV11-2	few	.	TRBJ2-4	TGTGCCAGCACCCGTCCAGCGGGAAACATTCAGTACTTC	CASTRPAGNIQYF
TRBV27	.	TRBD1	TRBJ2-7	TGTGCCAGCAGTTCCCTACAGGGGGCGCGAAACGAGCAGTACTTC	CASSSLQGARNEQYF
TRBV6-2/TRBV6-3	.	TRBD2	TRBJ2-7	TGTGCCAGCAGAGGACTAGCGGGAGGCTACGAGCAGTACTTC	CASRGLAGGYEQYF
TRBV12-3/TRBV12-4	few	.	TRBJ1-1	TGTGCCAGCAGTTTTGGAGGGGCGAACACTGAAGCTTTCTTT	CASSFGGANTEAFF
TRBV10-3	many	.	TRBJ2-5	TGTGCCATCAGTGATACCGCTGTAGAGACCCAGTACTTC	CAISDTAVETQYF
TRBV6-5	.	.	TRBJ1-1	TGTGCCAGCAGTTACTCGATCAACACTGAAGCTTTCTTT	CASSYSINTEAFF
TRBV3-1	.	TRBD2	TRBJ2-4	TGTGCCAGCAGCCAAGAGGGACTAGCGGGAGCGGAGGAGTACTTC	CASSQEGLAGAEEYF
TRBV27	few	.	TRBJ2-7	TGTGCCAGCAGCGCCGGGCTGGGCTACGAGCAGTACTTC	CASSAGLGYEQYF
TRBV6-5	many	.	TRBJ2-7	TGTGCCAGCAGTTACTCCACAGACTACGAGCAGTACTTC	CASSYSTDYEQYF